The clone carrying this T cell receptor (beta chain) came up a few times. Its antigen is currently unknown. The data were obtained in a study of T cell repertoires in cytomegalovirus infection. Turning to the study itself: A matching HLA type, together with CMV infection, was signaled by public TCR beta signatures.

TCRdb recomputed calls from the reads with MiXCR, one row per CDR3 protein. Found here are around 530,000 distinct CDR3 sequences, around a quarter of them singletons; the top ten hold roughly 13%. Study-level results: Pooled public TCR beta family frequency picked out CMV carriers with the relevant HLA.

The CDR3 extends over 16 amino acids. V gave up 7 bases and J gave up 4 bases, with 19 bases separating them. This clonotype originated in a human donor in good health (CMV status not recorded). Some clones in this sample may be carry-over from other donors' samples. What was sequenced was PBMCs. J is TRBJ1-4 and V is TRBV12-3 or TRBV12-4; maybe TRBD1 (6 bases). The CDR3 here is CASTTPEGVSNEKLFF. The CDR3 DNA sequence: TGTGCCAGCACAACTCCAGAGGGGGTTAGTAATGAAAAACTGTTTTTT.